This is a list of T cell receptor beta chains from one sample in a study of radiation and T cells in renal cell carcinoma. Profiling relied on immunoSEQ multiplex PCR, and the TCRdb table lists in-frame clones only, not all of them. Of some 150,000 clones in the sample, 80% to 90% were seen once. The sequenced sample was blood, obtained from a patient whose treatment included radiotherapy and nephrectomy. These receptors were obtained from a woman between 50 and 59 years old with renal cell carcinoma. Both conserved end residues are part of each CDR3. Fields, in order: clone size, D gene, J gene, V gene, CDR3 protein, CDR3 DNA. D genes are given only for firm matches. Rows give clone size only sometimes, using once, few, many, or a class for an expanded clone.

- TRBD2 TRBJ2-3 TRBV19 CASSLSGGADTQYF TGTGCCAGTAGTCTTAGCGGGGGAGCAGATACGCAGTATTTT
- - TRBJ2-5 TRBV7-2 CASREQETQYF TGTGCCAGCAGAGAACAAGAGACCCAGTACTTC
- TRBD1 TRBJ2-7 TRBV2 CASRPTGGYEQYF TGTGCCAGCCGTCCGACAGGGGGCTACGAGCAGTACTTC
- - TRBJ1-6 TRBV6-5 CASSYRYNSPLHF TGTGCCAGCAGTTACCGATATAATTCACCCCTCCACTTT
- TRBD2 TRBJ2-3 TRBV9 CASSPRRLAGLTDTQYF TGTGCCAGCAGCCCCAGGAGACTAGCGGGGCTCACAGATACGCAGTATTTT
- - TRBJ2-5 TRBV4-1 CASSQGAGMGETQYF TGCGCCAGCAGCCAAGGGGCCGGGATGGGAGAGACCCAGTACTTC
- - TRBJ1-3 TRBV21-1 CASSGLDRGLISGNTIYF TGTGCCAGCAGCGGATTGGACAGGGGTCTAATCTCTGGAAACACCATATATTTT
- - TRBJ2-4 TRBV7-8 CASSLVRWGSKNIQYF TGTGCCAGCAGCTTAGTAAGGTGGGGGTCCAAAAACATTCAGTACTTC
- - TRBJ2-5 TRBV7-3 CASSLPGAETQYF TGTGCCAGCAGCTTACCCGGAGCAGAGACCCAGTACTTC
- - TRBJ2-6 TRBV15 CATSRDGSGANVLTF TGTGCCACCAGCAGAGATGGCTCTGGGGCCAACGTCCTGACTTTC
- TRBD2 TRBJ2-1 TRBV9 CASSTRGAPPNEQFF TGTGCCAGCAGCACGCGGGGGGCCCCCCCCAATGAGCAGTTCTTC
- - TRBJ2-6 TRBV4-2 CASSQDLQVTSGANVLTF TGTGCCAGCAGCCAAGATCTGCAGGTTACCTCTGGGGCCAACGTCCTGACTTTC
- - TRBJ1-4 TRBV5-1 CASSLYKTASAHEKLFF TGCGCCAGCAGCTTGTACAAGACGGCCAGCGCGCATGAAAAACTGTTTTTT
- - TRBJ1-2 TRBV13 CASSRRGNYGYTF TGTGCCAGCAGTCGTAGGGGGAACTATGGCTACACCTTC
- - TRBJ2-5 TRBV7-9 CASSLGVVQETQYF TGTGCCAGCAGCTTAGGGGTGGTTCAAGAGACCCAGTACTTC
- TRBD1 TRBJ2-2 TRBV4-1 CASSQDRGQGAVTGELFF TGCGCCAGCAGCCAAGATAGAGGGCAGGGGGCGGTCACCGGGGAGCTGTTTTTT
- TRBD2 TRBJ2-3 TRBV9 CASSGLLAGPGDTQYF TGTGCCAGCAGTGGATTACTAGCGGGCCCCGGAGATACGCAGTATTTT
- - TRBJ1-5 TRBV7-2 CASSLGDQPQHF TGTGCCAGCAGCTTAGGGGATCAGCCCCAGCATTTT
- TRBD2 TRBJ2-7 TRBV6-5 CASSLSGGVSYEQYF TGTGCCAGCAGTCTCAGCGGGGGGGTCTCCTACGAGCAGTACTTC
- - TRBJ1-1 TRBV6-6 CASTAWGGSTEAFF TGTGCCAGCACCGCTTGGGGGGGATCCACTGAAGCTTTCTTT
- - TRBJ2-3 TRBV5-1 CASSLEWDTSTDTQYF TGCGCCAGCAGCTTGGAGTGGGACACCAGCACAGATACGCAGTATTTT
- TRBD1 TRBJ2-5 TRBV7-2 CASSLAPTGGSETQYF TGTGCCAGCAGCTTAGCCCCCACAGGGGGCTCAGAGACCCAGTACTTC
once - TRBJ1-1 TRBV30 CAWSPQVGTEAFF TGTGCCTGGAGTCCCCAGGTTGGTACTGAAGCTTTCTTT
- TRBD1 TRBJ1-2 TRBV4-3 CASSQDGGQGANYGYTF TGCGCCAGCAGCCAAGATGGCGGACAGGGAGCAAACTATGGCTACACCTTC
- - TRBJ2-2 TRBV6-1 CASSEAGLGGGGELFF TGTGCCAGCAGTGAAGCGGGTCTGGGAGGGGGCGGGGAGCTGTTTTTT
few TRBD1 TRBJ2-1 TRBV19 CASSMGTGPVEQFF TGTGCCAGTAGTATGGGGACAGGGCCGGTGGAGCAGTTCTTC
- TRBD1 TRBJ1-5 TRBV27 CASSSGTGSNQPQHF TGTGCCAGCAGTTCTGGGACAGGGAGCAATCAGCCCCAGCATTTT
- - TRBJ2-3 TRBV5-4 CASSLVGGTSTDTQYF TGTGCCAGCAGCTTGGTGGGCGGGACTAGCACAGATACGCAGTATTTT
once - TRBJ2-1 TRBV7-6 CASSSGAPHNEQFF TGTGCCAGCAGCTCGGGGGCGCCTCACAATGAGCAGTTCTTC
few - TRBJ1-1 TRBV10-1 CASSEGMNTEAFF TGCGCCAGCAGTGAAGGGATGAACACTGAAGCTTTCTTT
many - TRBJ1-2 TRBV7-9 CASSPALTANYGYTF TGTGCCAGCAGCCCTGCATTGACCGCAAACTATGGCTACACCTTC
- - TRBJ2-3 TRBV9 CASSVDLYTQYF TGTGCCAGCAGCGTAGATTTGTATACGCAGTATTTT
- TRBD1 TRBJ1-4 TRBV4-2 CASSQVREEDRVLGSDNEKLFF TGTGCCAGCAGCCAAGTGCGAGAAGAAGACAGGGTGCTTGGGTCAGATAATGAAAAACTGTTTTTT
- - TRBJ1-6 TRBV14 CASSVQGFYNSPLHF TGTGCCAGCAGCGTCCAGGGTTTTTATAATTCACCCCTCCACTTT
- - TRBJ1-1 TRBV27 CASSFRGMNTEAFF TGTGCCAGCAGTTTTAGGGGTATGAACACTGAAGCTTTCTTT
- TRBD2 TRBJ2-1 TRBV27 CATKSLLAGGYNEQFF TGTGCCACCAAATCACTACTAGCGGGGGGATACAATGAGCAGTTCTTC
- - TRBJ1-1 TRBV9 CASSFTGDHTEAFF TGTGCCAGCAGCTTCACCGGGGATCACACTGAAGCTTTCTTT
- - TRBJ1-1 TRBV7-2 CASSLALANTEAFF TGTGCCAGCAGCTTAGCACTGGCCAACACTGAAGCTTTCTTT
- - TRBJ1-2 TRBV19 CASSMSERGGYTF TGTGCCAGTAGTATGAGCGAGCGAGGCGGCTACACCTTC
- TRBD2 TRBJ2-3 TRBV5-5 CASSSSGGSDTQYF TGTGCCAGCAGCTCGAGCGGGGGGTCGGATACGCAGTATTTT
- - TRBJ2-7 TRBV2 CASGRYEQYF TGTGCCAGCGGCCGCTACGAGCAGTACTTC
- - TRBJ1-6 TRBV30 CAWSQGGAAYNSPLHF TGTGCCTGGAGTCAGGGAGGGGCCGCCTATAATTCACCCCTCCACTTT
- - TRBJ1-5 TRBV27 CASSPSRDKPPNYSNQPQHF TGTGCCAGCAGTCCCTCAAGAGACAAGCCCCCTAACTATAGCAATCAGCCCCAGCATTTT
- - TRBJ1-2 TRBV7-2 CASSFDGPAYGYTF TGTGCCAGCAGCTTTGACGGACCGGCTTATGGCTACACCTTC
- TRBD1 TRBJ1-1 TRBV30 CASISGTVNTEAFF TGTGCCTCGATCTCCGGGACAGTCAACACTGAAGCTTTCTTT
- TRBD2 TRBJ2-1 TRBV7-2 CASSRGSSGYNEQFF TGTGCCAGCAGCCGGGGGTCTAGCGGATACAATGAGCAGTTCTTC
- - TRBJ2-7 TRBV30 CAWSVALEQYF TGTGCCTGGAGTGTAGCACTCGAGCAGTACTTC
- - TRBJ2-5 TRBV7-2 CASSPLSASETQYF TGTGCCAGCAGCCCCCTCTCGGCCTCAGAGACCCAGTACTTC
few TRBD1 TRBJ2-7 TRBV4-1 CASSRTTGASYEQYF TGCGCCAGCAGCCGAACAACAGGGGCGAGCTACGAGCAGTACTTC
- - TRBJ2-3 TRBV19 CASTPRGGLTDTQYF TGTGCCAGTACTCCCCGCGGGGGCCTCACAGATACGCAGTATTTT
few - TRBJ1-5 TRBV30 CAWSIQGNQPQHF TGTGCCTGGAGTATACAGGGCAATCAGCCCCAGCATTTT
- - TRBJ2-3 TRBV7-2 CASSLGVSSDTQYF TGTGCCAGCAGCTTAGGAGTTTCGTCCGATACGCAGTATTTT
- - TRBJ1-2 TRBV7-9 CASSLEGVYGYTF TGTGCCAGCAGCTTAGAAGGGGTCTATGGCTACACCTTC
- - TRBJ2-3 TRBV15 CATGGTSTDTQYF TGTGCCACCGGAGGGACTAGCACAGATACGCAGTATTTT
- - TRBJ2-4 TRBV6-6 CASSWADKNIQYF TGTGCCAGCAGTTGGGCGGACAAAAACATTCAGTACTTC
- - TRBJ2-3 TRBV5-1 CASSLGGFSTDTQYF TGCGCCAGCAGCTTGGGGGGGTTTAGCACAGATACGCAGTATTTT
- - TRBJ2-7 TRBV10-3 CAISEGSEDEQYF TGTGCCATCAGTGAGGGGTCGGAGGACGAGCAGTACTTC
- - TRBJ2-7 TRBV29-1 CSVGSSVQYF TGCAGCGTTGGTTCATCCGTGCAGTACTTC
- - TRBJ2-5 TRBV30 CAWSARETQYF TGTGCCTGGAGCGCCCGAGAGACCCAGTACTTC